The sequence of this TCR beta chain was determined in a study of blood T cell repertoires in COVID-19. Study-level background: Material from acute and convalescent COVID-19 was sourced from the United States, Italy and Spain. T cells, B-cell-depleted T cells, or PBMCs provided the cDNA or gDNA that served as material.

J was trimmed by 5 bases and V by 0 bases; bases with no gene match: 0. The CDR3 covers 13 residues. Germline CDR1 and CDR2: SGDLS and YYNGEE. Authors' methods: Amplification with reference gene primers provided the estimates of nucleated cell counts. Generated by immunoSEQ multiplex PCR, the TCRdb table keeps only in-frame clones and is missing some. That table gives V, J and clone size, and the DNA gave D and trimming. The data hold a few hundred thousand clones, with approximately 85% observed a single time. Sequences were obtained from peripheral blood. The V and J genes are TRBV9 and TRBJ1-2, with 8 bases identical to TRBD1. The receptor was derived from a woman aged 50 to 60 with acute or convalescent COVID-19. The chain's CDR3 is CASSVGQGYGYTF. The CDR3 DNA sequence: TGTGCCAGCAGCGTAGGACAGGGGTATGGCTACACCTTC.